Detailed here is one TCR beta chain. Trimming left V 4 bases short and J 0 bases short, with 14 bases between. The CDR3 spans 16 residues. CDR1 and CDR2 from the germline V gene are LGHDT and YNNKEL (reference sequence). This sample was included in a study of blood T cell repertoires in COVID-19. Study context: Samples taken during acute and convalescent COVID-19 were collected in the United States, Italy and Spain. T cells, B-cell-depleted T cells, or PBMCs provided the cDNA or gDNA that served as material.

As originally analysed: Scientists estimated how many nucleated cells there were by amplifying reference gene primers. The table came from immunoSEQ multiplex PCR; TCRdb's copy has only in-frame clones and leaves some out. V, J and clone size are taken as reported in that table, and D and trimming were inferred from the DNA itself. The table lists 270,000 or so clones, around 85% of them singletons, with approximately 12% in the top ten. The TCR comes from a young woman with COVID-19, enrolled during active disease. V gene TRBV3-1 (or the pseudogene TRBV3-2) combines with J gene TRBJ2-3, with D perhaps matching TRBD2 (5 bases). Material: peripheral blood. As DNA, the CDR3 is TGTGCCAGCAGCCGCCCAAGGCGGGTTAGCACAGATACGCAGTATTTT. Amino acids: CASSRPRRVSTDTQYF.